This T cell receptor beta chain was recorded in a study of OX40 agonist ivuxolimab in advanced cancers. TCRdb's copy holds only in-frame clones and misses some; the assay was immunoSEQ multiplex PCR. The table has tens of thousands of clones, over 80% seen once. CDR3 length: 18 residues. J gave up 4 bases and V 4 bases, and 12 bases lay outside the gene matches. Germline loops: CDR1 MGHRA, CDR2 YSYEKL. Sequencing used CD4+ or CD8+ T cells sorted from blood, obtained in a trial of the OX40 agonist ivuxolimab. This TCR derives from an adult with an advanced solid tumor such as melanoma, head and neck, liver or kidney cancer. The genes are TRBV4-1 and TRBJ2-5; 13 nucleotides align to TRBD2. In nucleotides, the CDR3 is TGCGCCAGCAGCCCCCGACTAGCGGGAGGATTTCAATCAGAGACCCAGTACTTC. It is translated as CASSPRLAGGFQSETQYF.